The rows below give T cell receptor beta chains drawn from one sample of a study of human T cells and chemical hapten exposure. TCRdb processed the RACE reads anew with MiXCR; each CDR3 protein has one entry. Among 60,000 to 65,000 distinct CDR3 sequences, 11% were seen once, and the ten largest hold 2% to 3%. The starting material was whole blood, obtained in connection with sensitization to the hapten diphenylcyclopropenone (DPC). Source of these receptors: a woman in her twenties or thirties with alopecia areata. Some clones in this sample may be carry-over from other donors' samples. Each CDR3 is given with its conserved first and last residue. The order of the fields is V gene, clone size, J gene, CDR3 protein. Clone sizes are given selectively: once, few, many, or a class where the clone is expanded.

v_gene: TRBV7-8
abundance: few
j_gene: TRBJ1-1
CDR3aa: CASSSIREGTEAFF

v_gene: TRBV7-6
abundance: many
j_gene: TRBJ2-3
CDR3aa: CASSLVAGGFTDTQYF

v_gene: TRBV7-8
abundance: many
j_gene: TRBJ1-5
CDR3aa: CASSTTGRLNSNQPQHF

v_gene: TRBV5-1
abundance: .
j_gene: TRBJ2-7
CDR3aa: CASSLRTSGNIAYEQYF

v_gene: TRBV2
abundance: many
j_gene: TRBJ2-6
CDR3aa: CASKGTSPSGANVLTF

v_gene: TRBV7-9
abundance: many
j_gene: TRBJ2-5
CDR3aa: CASSLGAGIEETQYF

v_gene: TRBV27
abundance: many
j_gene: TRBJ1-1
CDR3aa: CASRGGGVTEAFF

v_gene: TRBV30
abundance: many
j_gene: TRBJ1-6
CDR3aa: CAWSVRAALHF

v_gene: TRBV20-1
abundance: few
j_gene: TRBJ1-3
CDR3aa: CSARYSISGNTIYF

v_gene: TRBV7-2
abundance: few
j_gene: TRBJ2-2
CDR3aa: CASSLEPGTGELFF

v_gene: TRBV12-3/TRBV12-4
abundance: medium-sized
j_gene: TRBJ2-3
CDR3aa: CASSLTSVMADTQYF

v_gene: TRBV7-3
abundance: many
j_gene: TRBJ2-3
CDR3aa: CASGSGGPGDTQYF

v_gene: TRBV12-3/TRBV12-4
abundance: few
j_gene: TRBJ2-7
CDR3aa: CASSLVGNEQYF

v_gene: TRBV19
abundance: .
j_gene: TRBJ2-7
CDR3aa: CASSTRALAVYEQYF

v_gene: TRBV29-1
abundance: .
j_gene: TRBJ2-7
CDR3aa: CSVVTSGSSYEQYF

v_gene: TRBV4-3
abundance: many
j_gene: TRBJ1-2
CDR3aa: CASSQPGTGLSGYTF

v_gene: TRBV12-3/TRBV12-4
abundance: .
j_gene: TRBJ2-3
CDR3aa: CATQPSGLGTDTQYF

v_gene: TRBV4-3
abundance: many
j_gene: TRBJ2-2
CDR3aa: CASSHPRDRVPGAGELFF